Listed below are T cell receptor beta chains from one sample, sequenced in a study of T cell repertoires in cytomegalovirus infection. MiXCR was run by TCRdb on the reads, yielding one entry per CDR3 protein. The data hold 200,000 to 250,000 distinct CDR3 sequences, with over 20% observed a single time. What was sequenced was CD8+ T cells from PBMCs. Source of these receptors: a human donor in good health (CMV status not recorded). Some clones in this sample may be carry-over from other donors' samples. Each CDR3 is given with its conserved first and last residue. A D gene is named only where the DNA matches it firmly. Only part of the rows carry a size: once, few, many, or a class if the clone is expanded.

j_call v_call clone_size d_call cdr3_nt cdr3_aa
TRBJ2-3 TRBV7-2 many TRBD2 TGTGCCAGCAGCTTAGAAGGGGCTGGAAGCGGGGGTTACACAGATACGCAGTATTTT CASSLEGAGSGGYTDTQYF
TRBJ1-1 TRBV20-1 few - TGCAGTGCACCCCCGATAGGGGGGATGAACACTGAAGCTTTCTTT CSAPPIGGMNTEAFF
TRBJ1-2 TRBV7-9 many - TGTGCCAGCAGCTTAGCGACGAATGGGGCGCGGGGCTACACCTTC CASSLATNGARGYTF
TRBJ2-6 TRBV2 - TRBD1 TGTGCCAGCGCGACAGGGACTGGGGCCAACGTCCTGACTTTC CASATGTGANVLTF
TRBJ2-7 TRBV4-1 many - TGCGCCAGCAGCCAGACAGGCTCAAGCTCCTACGAGCAGTACTTC CASSQTGSSSYEQYF
TRBJ2-7 TRBV29-1 - - TGCAGCGCCCGAGGCGGGACCGCTTCCTACGAGCAGTACTTC CSARGGTASYEQYF
TRBJ2-3 TRBV7-3 many TRBD2 TGTGCCAGCAGCTACCGTGCCGGGGGGTACATAGATACGCAGTATTTT CASSYRAGGYIDTQYF
TRBJ1-3 TRBV29-1 - - TGCAGCGTTGAAGGCGGGGAGACTGGAAACACCATATATTTT CSVEGGETGNTIYF
TRBJ2-2 TRBV20-1 few TRBD2 TGCAGTGCTAGTAGACTAGCGGGGGGCCTTGCTGGGGAGCTGTTTTTT CSASRLAGGLAGELFF
TRBJ2-7 TRBV12-3/TRBV12-4 - - TGTGCCAGCAGTTTAGGACAGATCTACGAGCAGTACTTC CASSLGQIYEQYF
TRBJ1-3 TRBV5-6 - - TGTGCCAGCAGCTTGGGTGGCGGGGGCCCTGGAAACACCATATATTTT CASSLGGGGPGNTIYF
TRBJ2-1 TRBV2 - TRBD1 TGTGCCAGCAGTGATGGTCAGGGACAGAGGGATGAGCAGTTCTTC CASSDGQGQRDEQFF
TRBJ1-2 TRBV28 few - TGTGCCAGCAGCACACCTACGGCCCCGGCCTATGGCTACACCTTC CASSTPTAPAYGYTF
TRBJ2-7 TRBV6-2/TRBV6-3 - TRBD2 TGTGCCAGCAGCGAGCTAGCGGGGGGCCCCCTCTACGAGCAGTACTTC CASSELAGGPLYEQYF
TRBJ2-7 TRBV7-8 many - TGTGCCAGCAGCCACTTCGGGCGGCCCTACGAGCAGTACTTC CASSHFGRPYEQYF
TRBJ2-3 TRBV14 - - TGTGCCAGCAGCCAAGACACAGATACGCAGTATTTT CASSQDTDTQYF
TRBJ2-3 TRBV19 - - TGTGCCAGTATGCGGACTGCTAGCACAGATATGCAGTATTTT CASMRTASTDMQYF
TRBJ2-7 TRBV5-6 many TRBD1 TGTGCCAGCAGCCAAGGGGACAGTACCTACGAGCAGTACTTC CASSQGDSTYEQYF
TRBJ2-7 TRBV24-1 few - TGTGCCACCAGTCCCTCGGGACATCCACCGGGCGAGCAGTACTTC CATSPSGHPPGEQYF
TRBJ2-3 TRBV7-2 many TRBD2 TGTGCCAGCAGCTTAGCGGCACTAGCGCTGGCAGATACGCAGTATTTT CASSLAALALADTQYF